This T cell receptor beta chain was observed in a study of shared clonotypes between healthy human individuals. At the level of the study: Every donor yielded three CD4 naive, three CD4 memory, two CD8 naive and one CD8 memory plate.

TCRdb's table, derived via immunoSEQ multiplex PCR, lists solely in-frame clones and lacks some. In the table there are some 2.3 million clones, 90% to 95% of which are singletons. Only Caucasian adults living in Nashville, Tennessee served as donors. Germline-derived CDR1 and CDR2 are MNHEY and SVGAGI. The J segment lost 3 bases and the V segment lost 0 bases, leaving 3 bases of the junction unmatched. The length of the CDR3 is 16 residues. The chain links TRBV6-5 to TRBJ2-3; 10 positions match TRBD2. The specimen was naive CD4+ T cells from PBMCs. Subset here: CD45RA+ positively selected. This receptor was taken from a man in his late teens or twenties in good health. Some clones in this sample may be carry-over from other donors' samples. As DNA, the CDR3 is TGTGCCAGCAGTTACTCCTCTAGCGGGAGTACAGATACGCAGTATTTT. Amino acid sequence: CASSYSSSGSTDTQYF.